A selection of T cell receptor beta chains follows, all from one sample in a study of blood T cell repertoires in COVID-19. Sequencing used immunoSEQ multiplex PCR; TCRdb keeps in-frame clones, though not all of them. The profile shows some 300,000 clones, 85% to 95% of them singletons. The sequencing sample was made of PBMCs or T cells enriched from blood (not recorded which). The receptors derive from a woman aged 25 to 45 who had been exposed to COVID-19. Each CDR3 is given with its conserved first and last residue. D genes are given only for firm matches. Part of the rows lack a size; the others show once, few, many or a class for expanded clones.

CDR3aa: CASSLGSSRGRQGKVF
CDR3nt: TGTGCCAGCAGCCTTGGTTCTTCCAGGGGGCGACAGGGAAAGGTCTTC
abundance: NA
len: 16
v_gene: TRBV5-4
d_gene: TRBD1
j_gene: TRBJ2-1

CDR3aa: CASSLRQGGDEQYF
CDR3nt: TGTGCCAGCAGCCTTAGACAGGGGGGGGACGAGCAGTACTTC
abundance: NA
len: 14
v_gene: TRBV5-6
d_gene: TRBD1
j_gene: TRBJ2-7

CDR3aa: CASRSGGLNIQYF
CDR3nt: TGTGCCAGCAGGTCAGGGGGGTTGAACATTCAGTACTTC
abundance: NA
len: 13
v_gene: TRBV6-5
d_gene: NA
j_gene: TRBJ2-4

CDR3aa: CASSKSTEYRELFF
CDR3nt: TGTGCCAGCAGCAAGTCGACAGAATACCGGGAGCTGTTTTTT
abundance: few
len: 14
v_gene: TRBV5-4
d_gene: NA
j_gene: TRBJ2-2

CDR3aa: CASSFGGNTGNTIYF
CDR3nt: TGCGCCAGCAGCTTCGGGGGAAATACTGGAAACACCATATATTTT
abundance: NA
len: 15
v_gene: TRBV5-1
d_gene: NA
j_gene: TRBJ1-3

CDR3aa: CASSPRGTGRITEKLFF
CDR3nt: TGCGCCAGCAGCCCGAGAGGGACAGGGAGAATTACCGAAAAACTGTTTTTT
abundance: NA
len: 17
v_gene: TRBV5-1
d_gene: TRBD1
j_gene: TRBJ1-4

CDR3aa: CASSPRTGDNYGYTF
CDR3nt: TGCGCCAGCAGCCCGCGGACAGGGGATAACTATGGCTACACCTTC
abundance: NA
len: 15
v_gene: TRBV4-3
d_gene: TRBD1
j_gene: TRBJ1-2

CDR3aa: CASSEALGGNTIYF
CDR3nt: TGTGCCAGCAGTGAAGCGCTCGGGGGAAACACCATATATTTT
abundance: NA
len: 14
v_gene: TRBV6-1
d_gene: NA
j_gene: TRBJ1-3

CDR3aa: CASSQDGLEGTEAFF
CDR3nt: TGCGCCAGCAGCCAAGATGGGCTGGAAGGCACTGAAGCTTTCTTT
abundance: NA
len: 15
v_gene: TRBV4-1
d_gene: NA
j_gene: TRBJ1-1

CDR3aa: CASSSLAGEHFQETQYF
CDR3nt: TGTGCCAGTAGTTCCCTAGCGGGGGAGCACTTCCAAGAGACCCAGTACTTC
abundance: NA
len: 17
v_gene: TRBV19
d_gene: TRBD2
j_gene: TRBJ2-5

CDR3aa: CASSLGAGGNTEAFF
CDR3nt: TGCGCCAGCAGCTTGGGTGCGGGGGGGAACACTGAAGCTTTCTTT
abundance: NA
len: 15
v_gene: TRBV5-1
d_gene: NA
j_gene: TRBJ1-1

CDR3aa: CASSYSMVLGDGYTF
CDR3nt: TGTGCCAGCAGTTACTCGATGGTATTGGGCGATGGCTACACCTTC
abundance: NA
len: 15
v_gene: TRBV6-2/TRBV6-3
d_gene: NA
j_gene: TRBJ1-2

CDR3aa: CASSLAVGGTGNTIYF
CDR3nt: TGTGCCAGCAGCTTGGCCGTAGGGGGAACTGGAAACACCATATATTTT
abundance: NA
len: 16
v_gene: TRBV5-5
d_gene: NA
j_gene: TRBJ1-3

CDR3aa: CACSRLPTEAFF
CDR3nt: TGTGCCTGCTCCAGGCTTCCCACTGAAGCTTTCTTT
abundance: NA
len: 12
v_gene: TRBV2
d_gene: NA
j_gene: TRBJ1-1

CDR3aa: CASSGIAGGPGNIQYF
CDR3nt: TGCGCCAGCAGCGGTATAGCGGGGGGGCCGGGGAACATTCAGTACTTC
abundance: NA
len: 16
v_gene: TRBV5-1
d_gene: TRBD2
j_gene: TRBJ2-4

CDR3aa: CASILRADSGNTIYF
CDR3nt: TGTGCCAGCATCTTGAGGGCAGACTCTGGAAACACCATATATTTT
abundance: NA
len: 15
v_gene: TRBV6-5
d_gene: NA
j_gene: TRBJ1-3

CDR3aa: CATAVEGAIQPQHF
CDR3nt: TGTGCCACCGCCGTGGAAGGGGCCATTCAGCCCCAGCATTTT
abundance: many
len: 14
v_gene: TRBV6-6
d_gene: NA
j_gene: TRBJ1-5

CDR3aa: CASSLLGQGVYTF
CDR3nt: TGCGCCAGCAGTCTACTTGGACAGGGGGTCTACACCTTC
abundance: NA
len: 13
v_gene: TRBV5-1
d_gene: TRBD1
j_gene: TRBJ1-2

CDR3aa: CASIQPQHF
CDR3nt: TGTGCCTCTATACAGCCCCAGCATTTT
abundance: NA
len: 9
v_gene: TRBV19
d_gene: NA
j_gene: TRBJ1-5

CDR3aa: CASSQMGQGADTQYF
CDR3nt: TGTGCCAGCAGCCAAATGGGACAGGGGGCCGATACGCAGTATTTT
abundance: NA
len: 15
v_gene: TRBV3-1/TRBV3-2
d_gene: TRBD1
j_gene: TRBJ2-3

CDR3aa: CASSLERYSSTDTQYF
CDR3nt: TGTGCCAGCAGCTTGGAACGCTACTCTAGCACAGATACGCAGTATTTT
abundance: NA
len: 16
v_gene: TRBV5-4
d_gene: NA
j_gene: TRBJ2-3

CDR3aa: CATDGHGLSWLAGGRGQFF
CDR3nt: TGTGCCACCGATGGACACGGTCTATCATGGCTAGCGGGGGGAAGAGGCCAGTTCTTC
abundance: once
len: 19
v_gene: TRBV2
d_gene: TRBD2
j_gene: TRBJ2-1

CDR3aa: CASHRGRGQPQHF
CDR3nt: TGTGCCAGCCACAGGGGAAGGGGGCAGCCCCAGCATTTT
abundance: NA
len: 13
v_gene: TRBV6-5
d_gene: TRBD1
j_gene: TRBJ1-5

CDR3aa: CASSPRGARHAYEQYF
CDR3nt: TGCGCCAGCAGCCCCAGGGGAGCCAGGCATGCCTACGAGCAGTACTTC
abundance: NA
len: 16
v_gene: TRBV5-1
d_gene: NA
j_gene: TRBJ2-7

CDR3aa: CASSLGRVGPLHF
CDR3nt: TGTGCCAGCAGTTTAGGGAGGGTAGGCCCCCTCCACTTT
abundance: NA
len: 13
v_gene: TRBV12-3/TRBV12-4
d_gene: NA
j_gene: TRBJ1-6

CDR3aa: CASSLVGSPYEQYF
CDR3nt: TGTGCCAGCAGCTTAGTGGGGAGTCCCTACGAGCAGTACTTC
abundance: NA
len: 14
v_gene: TRBV7-9
d_gene: NA
j_gene: TRBJ2-7

CDR3aa: CASSPASSGGYRTDTQYF
CDR3nt: TGTGCCAGCAGCCCCGCTTCTAGCGGGGGCTACCGCACAGATACGCAGTATTTT
abundance: NA
len: 18
v_gene: TRBV3-1/TRBV3-2
d_gene: TRBD2
j_gene: TRBJ2-3

CDR3aa: CASSYRQGDGYTF
CDR3nt: TGTGCCAGCAGCTACAGACAGGGCGATGGCTACACCTTC
abundance: NA
len: 13
v_gene: TRBV7-2
d_gene: TRBD1
j_gene: TRBJ1-2

CDR3aa: CAWSDRQRSSYNEQFF
CDR3nt: TGTGCCTGGAGTGACCGACAGCGAAGCTCCTACAATGAGCAGTTCTTC
abundance: NA
len: 16
v_gene: TRBV30
d_gene: NA
j_gene: TRBJ2-1

CDR3aa: CASSATSGLAKNIQYF
CDR3nt: TGTGCCAGCTCAGCGACTAGCGGGCTAGCCAAAAACATTCAGTACTTC
abundance: NA
len: 16
v_gene: TRBV18
d_gene: TRBD2
j_gene: TRBJ2-4

CDR3aa: CATSENPGQKNEQFF
CDR3nt: TGTGCCACCAGTGAGAATCCGGGACAGAAAAATGAGCAGTTCTTC
abundance: NA
len: 15
v_gene: TRBV24-1
d_gene: TRBD1
j_gene: TRBJ2-1

CDR3aa: CASSGALRSYNEQFF
CDR3nt: TGTGCCAGCAGCGGAGCCCTTCGCTCCTACAATGAGCAGTTCTTC
abundance: NA
len: 15
v_gene: TRBV5-4
d_gene: NA
j_gene: TRBJ2-1

CDR3aa: CASSFTGGSRYGYTF
CDR3nt: TGCGCCAGCAGCTTTACAGGGGGGAGCCGCTATGGCTACACCTTC
abundance: NA
len: 15
v_gene: TRBV5-1
d_gene: TRBD1
j_gene: TRBJ1-2

CDR3aa: CASTMTGKNTEAFF
CDR3nt: TGTGCCAGCACCATGACAGGGAAGAACACTGAAGCTTTCTTT
abundance: NA
len: 14
v_gene: TRBV7-9
d_gene: TRBD1
j_gene: TRBJ1-1

CDR3aa: CASSLDGSQPQHF
CDR3nt: TGTGCCAGCAGTCTAGACGGGTCCCAACCCCAGCATTTT
abundance: NA
len: 13
v_gene: TRBV6-5
d_gene: NA
j_gene: TRBJ1-5

CDR3aa: CATRSSSNTGELFF
CDR3nt: TGTGCCACGAGGAGTAGTTCGAACACCGGGGAGCTGTTTTTT
abundance: NA
len: 14
v_gene: TRBV2
d_gene: NA
j_gene: TRBJ2-2

CDR3aa: CASSHSDGGADTIYF
CDR3nt: TGTGCCAGCAGCCACTCGGATGGGGGGGCCGACACCATATATTTT
abundance: NA
len: 15
v_gene: TRBV5-5
d_gene: NA
j_gene: TRBJ1-3

CDR3aa: CASSMSPGQGAGGYTF
CDR3nt: TGTGCCAGTAGTATGAGCCCGGGACAGGGGGCCGGTGGCTACACCTTC
abundance: NA
len: 16
v_gene: TRBV19
d_gene: TRBD1
j_gene: TRBJ1-2

CDR3aa: CASSLTDQDTEAFF
CDR3nt: TGTGCCAGCAGCCTGACAGATCAAGACACTGAAGCTTTCTTT
abundance: NA
len: 14
v_gene: TRBV7-8
d_gene: NA
j_gene: TRBJ1-1

CDR3aa: CASSHGIPYEQYF
CDR3nt: TGTGCCAGCAGCCACGGGATCCCCTACGAGCAGTACTTC
abundance: NA
len: 13
v_gene: TRBV3-1/TRBV3-2
d_gene: NA
j_gene: TRBJ2-7